The present TCR beta chain was sequenced within a study of blood T cells in healthy people across ages. The study's findings and limits: Whereas aged donors had fewer naive CD4+ cells, long-lived donors had more of them and higher diversity. Per million T cells, TCR beta diversity dropped about linearly as age rose.

For this clonotype: Its antigen is not identified.

The germline V gene encodes CDR1 SGHVS and CDR2 FQNEAQ. The CDR3 has 16 amino acids. With 4 bases clipped from V and 1 base from J, the junction kept 7 bases outside the gene matches. Alongside a J-beta primer mix, a sample-barcoded 5' primer served in a second PCR lasting about 7 to 11 cycles. MiXCR, applied by TCRdb to the 5' RACE reads, yields one record per CDR3 protein. Among about 1.1 million distinct CDR3 sequences listed, more than 30% were seen once. Healthy Caucasians from Russia aged roughly 6 to 90 served as donors. The clonotype originates from a man between 18 and 29 years old in good health. Sequencing was performed on blood. J is TRBJ2-5 and V is TRBV7-8, with 9 bases identical to TRBD1. CDR3 coding DNA: TGTGCCAGCAGCTACTGGGACAGGGACATCCAAGAGACCCAGTACTTC. The encoded protein is CASSYWDRDIQETQYF.